Sequencing of this T cell receptor (beta chain) was carried out in a study of shared clonotypes between healthy human individuals. A remark on this clone: No antigen is known for it.

The germline V gene encodes CDR1 SGDLS and CDR2 YYNGEE. Trimming stripped 0 bases from V and 10 bases from J, with 17 bases between. The CDR3 is 15 amino acids. Assay: immunoSEQ multiplex PCR; the TCRdb copy retains only in-frame clones and omits some. The table records more than 400,000 clones, approximately 95% of them present only once. Overall study findings and caveats: Naive subsets usually exceeded memory subsets in estimated richness. Some clonotypes were shared by all four sorted-subset donors, while others were not shared. The non-shared ones had lower generation probabilities than the shared ones.

Sequencing was carried out using naive CD4+ T cells sorted from blood. Noted subset: CD45RA+ positively selected. This TCR derives from a woman in her 30s in good health. The rearrangement links TRBV9 to TRBJ2-1, with D maybe TRBD2 (6 bases). The CDR3 sequence: CASSVEASERKEQFF. The CDR3 DNA follows: TGTGCCAGCAGCGTAGAGGCTAGCGAGAGGAAGGAGCAGTTCTTC.